The table lists the clone carrying this TCR beta chain with a few counts. The antigen is undetermined. The source of the sample is a study of T cell responses to AZD1222 COVID-19 vaccine. Across the whole study: Second-dose intervals of approximately 4 or approximately 12 weeks were pooled.

The V gene lost 9 bases and the J gene lost 3 bases, with 21 bases spanning the gap. Germline values: CDR1 LNHDA, CDR2 SQIVND (reference sequence). The CDR3 is 16 residues long. Only in-frame clones appear in the TCRdb table, and some are missing; sequencing was by immunoSEQ multiplex PCR. This repertoire shows around 140,000 clones, 80% to 95% found once; its top ten account for around 3.6%. Whole-study findings and limits: Females made up more of the donors, who were largely white British, and clonal diversity may have come out too low. Seropositive AZD1222 recipients at baseline numbered only 5 or 6.

The sample was peripheral blood, taken on day 0 of AZD1222 vaccination. This receptor was identified in an adult in good health. The chain carries TRBV19 and TRBJ1-3; D perhaps matches TRBD1 (6 bases). The CDR3 loop is CASRTPGGAGGNTIYF. The CDR3 DNA follows: TGTGCCAGCCGCACCCCCGGGGGCGCCGGTGGAAACACCATATATTTT.